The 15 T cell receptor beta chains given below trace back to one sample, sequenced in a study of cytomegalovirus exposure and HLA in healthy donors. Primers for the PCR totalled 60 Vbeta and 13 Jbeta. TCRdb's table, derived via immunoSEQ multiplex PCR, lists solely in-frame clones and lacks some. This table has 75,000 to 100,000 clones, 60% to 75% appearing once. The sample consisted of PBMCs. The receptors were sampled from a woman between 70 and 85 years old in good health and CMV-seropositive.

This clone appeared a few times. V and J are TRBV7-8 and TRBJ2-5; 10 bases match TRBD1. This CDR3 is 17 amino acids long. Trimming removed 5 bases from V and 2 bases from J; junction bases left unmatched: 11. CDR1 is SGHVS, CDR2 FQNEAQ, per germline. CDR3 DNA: TGTGCCAGCAGCCTGAGACAGGGGGCAAGTAGGCAAGAGACCCAGTACTTC. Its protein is CASSLRQGASRQETQYF.

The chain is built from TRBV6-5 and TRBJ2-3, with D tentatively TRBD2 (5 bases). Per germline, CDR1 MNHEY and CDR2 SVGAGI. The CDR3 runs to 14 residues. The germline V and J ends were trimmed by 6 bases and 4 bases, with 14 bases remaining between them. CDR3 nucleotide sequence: TGTGCCAGCAGGGCTAGCCAAAACGCAGATACGCAGTATTTT. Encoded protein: CASRASQNADTQYF.

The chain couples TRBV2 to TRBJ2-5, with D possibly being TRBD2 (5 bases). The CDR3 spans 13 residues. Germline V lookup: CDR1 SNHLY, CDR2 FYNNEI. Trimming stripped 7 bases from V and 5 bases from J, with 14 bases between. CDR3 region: CASTREKGETQYF. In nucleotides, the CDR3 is TGTGCCAGCACAAGGGAGAAAGGGGAGACCCAGTACTTC.

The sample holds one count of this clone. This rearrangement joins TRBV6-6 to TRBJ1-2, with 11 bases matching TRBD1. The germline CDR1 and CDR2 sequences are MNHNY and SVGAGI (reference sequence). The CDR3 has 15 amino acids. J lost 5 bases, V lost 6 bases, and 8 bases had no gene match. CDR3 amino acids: CASSLGQGAGYGYTF. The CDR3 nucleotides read TGTGCCAGCAGCCTTGGACAGGGGGCGGGGTATGGCTACACCTTC.

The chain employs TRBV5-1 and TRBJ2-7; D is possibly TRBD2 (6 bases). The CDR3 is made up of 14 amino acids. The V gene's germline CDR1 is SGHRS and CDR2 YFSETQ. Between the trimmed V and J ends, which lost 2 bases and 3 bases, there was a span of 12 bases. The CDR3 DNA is TGCGCCAGCAGCTTCCCCGCGACTAGCTACGAGCAGTACTTC. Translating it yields CASSFPATSYEQYF.

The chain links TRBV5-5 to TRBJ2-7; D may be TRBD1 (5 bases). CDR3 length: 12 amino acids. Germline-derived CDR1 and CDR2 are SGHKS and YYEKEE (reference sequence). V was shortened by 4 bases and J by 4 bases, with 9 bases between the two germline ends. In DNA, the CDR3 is TGTGCCAGCAGCCATGACAGATACGAGCAGTACTTC. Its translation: CASSHDRYEQYF.

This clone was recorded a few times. CDR3 coding DNA: TGTGCCAGCAGCTGGACAGCACATCAGCCCCAGCATTTT. Translation gives CASSWTAHQPQHF. The rearrangement joins TRBV6-5 to TRBJ1-5, with D possibly matching TRBD1 (6 bases). The V end was cut by 6 bases, the J end by 5 bases, with 11 bases between. Germline V gives CDR1 MNHEY, CDR2 SVGAGI. This CDR3 has 13 residues.

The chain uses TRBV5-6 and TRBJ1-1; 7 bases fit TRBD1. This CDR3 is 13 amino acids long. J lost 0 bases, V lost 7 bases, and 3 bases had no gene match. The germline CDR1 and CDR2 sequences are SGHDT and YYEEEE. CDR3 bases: TGTGCCAGCGGGGGACAGTTGAACACTGAAGCTTTCTTT. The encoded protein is CASGGQLNTEAFF.

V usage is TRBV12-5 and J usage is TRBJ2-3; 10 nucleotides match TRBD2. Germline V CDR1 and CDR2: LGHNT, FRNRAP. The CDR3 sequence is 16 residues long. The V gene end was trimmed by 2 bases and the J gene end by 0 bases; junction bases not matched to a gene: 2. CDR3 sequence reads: CASGLRLAGSTDTQYF. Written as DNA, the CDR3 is TGTGCTAGTGGTTTGAGACTAGCGGGCAGCACAGATACGCAGTATTTT.

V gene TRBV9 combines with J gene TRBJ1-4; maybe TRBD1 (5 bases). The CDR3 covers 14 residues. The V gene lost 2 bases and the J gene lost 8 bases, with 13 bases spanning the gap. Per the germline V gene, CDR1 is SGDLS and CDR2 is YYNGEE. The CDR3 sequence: CASSVGPGGEKLFF. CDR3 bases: TGTGCCAGCAGCGTTGGACCTGGGGGGGAAAAACTGTTTTTT.

CDR3 sequence: CSVRTDTYEQYF. CDR3 in DNA: TGCAGCGTTCGGACAGATACCTACGAGCAGTACTTC. The chain recombines TRBV29-1 with TRBJ2-7, with D maybe TRBD1 (6 bases). Germline CDR1 SQVTM, CDR2 ANQGSEA. This CDR3 is 12 amino acids long. Trimming removed 5 bases at V and 2 bases at J, with 10 bases between.

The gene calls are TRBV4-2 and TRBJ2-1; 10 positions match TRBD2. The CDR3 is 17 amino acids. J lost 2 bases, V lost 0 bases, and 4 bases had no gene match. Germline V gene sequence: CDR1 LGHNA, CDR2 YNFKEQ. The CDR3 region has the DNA TGTGCCAGCAGCCAAGAACTAGCGGGAAGACCCTACAATGAGCAGTTCTTC. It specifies CASSQELAGRPYNEQFF.

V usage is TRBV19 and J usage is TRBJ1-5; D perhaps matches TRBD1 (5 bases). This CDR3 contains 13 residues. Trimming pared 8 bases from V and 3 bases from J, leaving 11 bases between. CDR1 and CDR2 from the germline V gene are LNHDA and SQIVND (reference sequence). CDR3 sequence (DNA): TGTGCCAGTTCCGGACAACTCAATCAGCCCCAGCATTTT. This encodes CASSGQLNQPQHF.

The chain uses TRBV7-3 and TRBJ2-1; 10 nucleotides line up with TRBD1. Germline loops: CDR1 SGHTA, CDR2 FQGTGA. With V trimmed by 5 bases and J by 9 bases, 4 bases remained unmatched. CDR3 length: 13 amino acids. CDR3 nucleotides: TGTGCCAGCAGCATCGGGACAGGGGCTGAGCAGTTCTTC. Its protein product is CASSIGTGAEQFF. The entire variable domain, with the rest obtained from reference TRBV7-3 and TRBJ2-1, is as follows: GAGVSQTPSNKVTEKGKYVELRCDPISGHTALYWYRQSLGQGPEFLIYFQGTGAADDSGLPNDRFFAVRPEGSVSTLKIQRTERGDSAVYLCASSIGTGAEQFFGPGTRLTVL.

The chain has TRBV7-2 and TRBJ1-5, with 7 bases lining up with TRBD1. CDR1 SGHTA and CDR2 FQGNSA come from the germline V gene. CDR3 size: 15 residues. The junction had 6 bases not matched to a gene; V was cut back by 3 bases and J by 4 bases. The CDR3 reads CASSLDRDRNQPQHF. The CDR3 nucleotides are TGTGCCAGCAGCTTGGACCGGGACAGAAATCAGCCCCAGCATTTT.